A single sample is the source of the 15 T cell receptor beta chains below, sequenced in a study of response to subunit inactivated influenza vaccine. TCRdb re-called the RT-PCR reads with MiXCR, one entry per CDR3 protein. The top ten hold about a tenth of the sample, which has about 780,000 distinct CDR3 sequences, about a fifth seen once. The sequenced sample was PBMCs from blood, obtained around 5 days after vaccination. All receptors come from a man over 45 who received an inactivated influenza vaccine.

The DNA of the CDR3 is TGCAGTGCTAGAGTACCAGGGGGTTCGGTCTTCGAGCAGTTCTTC. This encodes CSARVPGGSVFEQFF. The V call is TRBV20-1, the J call TRBJ2-1, with 7 bases aligning to TRBD1. The CDR3 sequence is 15 residues long. Losses at the gene ends were 1 base for V and 10 bases for J; bases not matched to a gene: 13. Germline V lookup: CDR1 DFQATT, CDR2 SNEGSKA (reference sequence).

Only a few counts were recorded for this clonotype. The rearrangement uses TRBV4-3 and TRBJ2-7, with TRBD1 matching over 8 bases. From germline, CDR1 is LGHNA and CDR2 YSLEER. V lost 9 bases to trimming and J lost 6 bases; unmatched junction nucleotides: 13. CDR3 length: 14 residues. CDR3 nucleotide sequence: TGCGCCAGTAGTAAGGACAGGGTGACCTCCGAGCAGTACTTC. It is translated as CASSKDRVTSEQYF.

The chain couples TRBV28 to TRBJ2-7; the D is unclear. This CDR3 has 14 residues. Deletions cut 3 bases from V and 5 bases from J, with 14 bases between. CDR1 is MDHEN, CDR2 SYDVKM, per germline. CDR3 nucleotides: TGTGCCAGCAGTTTCTCCCCCAGGCCCCACGAGCAGTACTTC. This translates into CASSFSPRPHEQYF.

V and J are TRBV9 and TRBJ2-7; D is ambiguous. The V and J ends lost 0 bases and 2 bases respectively, with 12 bases between them. Germline CDR1 SGDLS, CDR2 YYNGEE. This CDR3 region has 15 residues. The CDR3 loop reads CASSVGGATAYEQYF. CDR3 DNA sequence: TGTGCCAGCAGCGTAGGCGGTGCGACCGCCTACGAGCAGTACTTC.

The chain combines TRBV29-1 with TRBJ1-4; D may be TRBD1 (6 bases). The germline gives CDR1 SQVTM, CDR2 ANQGSEA. V dropped 4 bases and J dropped 11 bases, with 14 bases sitting between them. There are 12 residues in the CDR3. DNA of the CDR3: TGCAGCGTTGCAATTAGGGGGAGGAAACTGTTTTTT. It is translated as CSVAIRGRKLFF.

This clonotype was detected only a few times. V gene TRBV25-1 combines with J gene TRBJ2-7; TRBD2 is a possible D gene (6 bases). CDR3 length: 12 residues. Germline assignment: CDR1 MGHDK and CDR2 SYGVNS. The V end was cut by 6 bases, the J end by 6 bases, with 12 bases between. CDR3 protein: CASREAGSEQYF. The DNA for the CDR3 is TGTGCCAGCAGGGAGGCGGGATCCGAGCAGTACTTC.

The chain couples TRBV2 to TRBJ1-2; 7 bases are a match to TRBD1. Germline assignment: CDR1 SNHLY and CDR2 FYNNEI. The CDR3 runs 14 residues. V was clipped by 5 bases and J by 1 base; unmatched bases: 4. CDR3 nucleotide sequence: TGTGCCAGCAGTAACAGGGGTTTTAACTATGGCTACACCTTC. This gives the protein CASSNRGFNYGYTF.

This clonotype appeared a few times. The gene calls are TRBV10-3 and TRBJ1-1, with 7 bases that match TRBD1. The germline CDR1 and CDR2 sequences are ENHRY and SYGVKD. V dropped 10 bases and J dropped 1; count of bases not matched to a gene: 12. The CDR3 is 15 amino acids. The CDR3 is CATGGEGARNTEAFF. CDR3 DNA sequence: TGTGCCACCGGCGGGGAGGGGGCCCGGAACACTGAAGCTTTCTTT.

This clonotype was seen at least ten times. V usage is TRBV12-3 or TRBV12-4 and J usage is TRBJ2-7, with a tentative D call TRBD1 (6 bases). The CDR3 loop spans 13 amino acids. Between the trimmed V and J ends, which lost 5 bases and 2 bases, there was a span of 10 bases. CDR3 loop: CASSLRDTYEQYF. In DNA form, the CDR3 reads TGTGCCAGCAGTCTCCGGGACACCTACGAGCAGTACTTC.

This clonotype was observed many times. The chain couples TRBV6-5 to TRBJ1-6, with D uncertain. V was cut by 0 bases and J by 7 bases, with 1 base left in between. Germline V gene lookup returns CDR1 MNHEY and CDR2 SVGAGI. The CDR3 spans 12 residues. CDR3 coding DNA: TGTGCCAGCAGTTACTCGAATTCACCCCTCCACTTT. Protein: CASSYSNSPLHF.

This chain joins TRBV5-1 and TRBJ2-1; a weak D match, TRBD2 (5 bases). The ends were cut back, 2 bases at V and 7 bases at J, with 13 bases in the middle. The CDR3 loop spans 14 amino acids. Germline V CDR1 and CDR2: SGHRS, YFSETQ. The CDR3 here is CASSFGASRNEQFF. DNA of the CDR3: TGCGCCAGCAGCTTCGGAGCTAGCAGGAATGAGCAGTTCTTC.

This clonotype was picked up a small number of times. The rearrangement joins TRBV6-5 to TRBJ1-1; no reliable D call. Trimming took off 0 bases at V and 4 bases at J, with 15 bases between the two ends. Germline loops: CDR1 MNHEY, CDR2 SVGAGI. The CDR3 extends over 16 amino acids. The CDR3 sequence: CASSYSRTGIFTEAFF. In nucleotides, the CDR3 is TGTGCCAGCAGTTACTCTAGGACTGGGATCTTCACTGAAGCTTTCTTT.

This clonotype occurred a few times. The chain is built from TRBV20-1 and TRBJ2-3; TRBD2 agrees at 12 bases. CDR3 length: 16 residues. The V segment lost 0 bases and the J segment 2 bases; nucleotides outside the gene matches: 3. The germline gives CDR1 DFQATT, CDR2 SNEGSKA (reference sequence). The CDR3 protein is CSARDGLAGFTDTQYF. Here the CDR3 DNA reads TGCAGTGCTAGAGATGGACTAGCGGGATTCACAGATACGCAGTATTTT.

This clonotype came up a few times. V is TRBV10-3 and J is TRBJ2-7; 9 nucleotides agree with TRBD1. Looked up from germline, CDR1 is ENHRY and CDR2 is SYGVKD. The ends lost 2 bases at V and 5 bases at J; junction bases unmatched: 7. The CDR3 consists of 15 residues. The CDR3, as DNA: TGTGCCATCAGTGAGGAGACAGGGGGGGAACACGAGCAGTACTTC. As protein: CAISEETGGEHEQYF.

This clonotype was counted a few times. This rearrangement joins TRBV9 to TRBJ1-5, with D uncertain. V lost 0 bases and J 0 bases, leaving 4 bases between the germline ends. CDR1 SGDLS and CDR2 YYNGEE come from the germline V gene. The CDR3 length is 14 residues. The CDR3 bases are TGTGCCAGCAGCGTAGACGTTAGCAATCAGCCCCAGCATTTT. Protein sequence: CASSVDVSNQPQHF.